Sequencing of this TCR beta chain was carried out in a study of cytomegalovirus exposure and HLA in healthy donors (dated 2017 in TCRdb). The study in broad terms: According to an earlier analysis of a few hundred of the donors, some 180 million T cells yielded 120 million or so unique TCR beta sequences and less than 300 Gb of sequence data. An early release that covered fewer than 750 HLA-typed donors contained approximately 300 gigabases of sequencing data and 65 million to 100 million unique TCR sequences. Of the roughly 410 genotyped donors, 75% to 85% were placed in the genetic ancestry cluster associated with self-reported Caucasian donors. The study was designed to test whether signatures of past pathogen exposure could be identified by cataloging public T cell receptors. The study used immunosequencing to profile the T cell repertoires of approximately 640 subjects and linked those repertoires to cytomegalovirus serostatus. Along with the roughly 670-subject first cohort, a separate validation cohort of over a hundred different subjects was used. The study combined high-throughput TCR immunosequencing, statistical association of individual TCRs with disease status, and machine learning to predict cytomegalovirus infection status. A later analysis re-examined previously published TCR beta repertoires from more than 550 donors and added high-resolution HLA genotyping to investigate patterns of TCR occurrence. The later analysis used no new phenotypic data to find candidate immune exposures, relying instead on TCR beta sequences and their occurrence across donors. In an earlier analysis of a few hundred of the donors, high-throughput TCR beta sequencing was used to judge whether each TCR beta V gene segment behaved as functional or pseudogenic. Donor age, sex, ethnicity and CMV serostatus were collected together with the repertoire data. In a later genetic analysis, genome-wide SNP genotypes for about 65% of the roughly 670 donors were used, and that subset was treated as a discovery cohort. Every repertoire in the discovery cohort had been generated on one and the same sequencing platform. Class I and class II HLA loci were covered by the typing at four-digit resolution. The number of typed donors differed by locus: roughly 620-630 for A, B, C, DRB1 and DQB1; roughly 510 for DQA1; around 580 for DPA1; and around 470 for DPB1. Because of strong linkage in the cohort, roughly five DR-DQ haplotypes were treated as single units for association and clustering. Across around 400 genotyped donors of the cohort, an average of about 250,000 unique TCR beta nucleotide sequences per donor were sequenced, and roughly a sixth of those sequences were non-productive. Broad study findings and their caveats: For the cohort, immune exposure information was limited to CMV serostatus. A total of 150 or so TCR beta chains were listed by the study as associated with cytomegalovirus. Some IMGT-functional V segments, including TRBV6-2 and TRBV6-3, could not be distinguished by the 87-base-pair reads and were therefore excluded. Across donors, most TCR sequences were observed very rarely, whereas some public TCRs were present in many individuals. A later analysis found that most CMV-associated TCR beta chains appeared HLA-restricted, with HLA associations seemingly driven largely by CMV exposure. Specific HLA alleles were associated with 15,000 to 20,000 TCR beta sequences at a false discovery rate of 0.05 in a later analysis. Assigning TCR associations to individual alleles was difficult when HLA alleles, especially DR and DQ, strongly co-occurred. The authors suggested that the approach could potentially be extended to other disease states and immunological phenotypes. Presence/absence analyses assumed roughly uniform sequencing depth across donors, an assumption that may not hold. According to a later analysis, parvovirus B19, influenza, CMV and Epstein-Barr virus appeared linked to several top co-occurrence clusters. A cluster of highly shared sequence variants was judged likely to be a technical artifact of the sequencing pipeline. This cohort had only TCR beta chains sequenced, and the lack of alpha or paired-chain data limited which features could be detected. Correlated functional status among segregating V segments might be attributable to linkage disequilibrium, but an unknown experimental factor could not be ruled out. The classifier was reported to diagnose cytomegalovirus status with high specificity and sensitivity in both the original cohort and the validation cohort. Because counts were too low, 15 to 20 rarely observed V segments, including chromosome 9 orphons, were excluded from the earlier analysis of roughly 580 of the donors. In vitro tests confirmed that a few of the cytomegalovirus-associated TCR beta chains recognize cytomegalovirus antigens. Compared with equally common non-associated chains, HLA-associated TCR beta chains in a later analysis were more clonally expanded and had lower generation probabilities. In a later analysis, TCR association rates were found to vary across HLA loci, with the most associated TCRs seen for DRB1 alleles and the fewest for HLA-C alleles. A later genetic analysis reported fewer N-insertions in productive TCRs among donors in an Asian-associated ancestry cluster than the roughly 720-donor mean. A further reported finding was that TCR beta sequences accurately predicted the HLA-A and HLA-B alleles for most subjects in the first cohort. In an earlier analysis of several hundred of the donors, most TCR beta V segments were observed in productive rearrangements about 87% or about 30% of the time, broadly matching IMGT annotations. In a later genetic analysis, a missense DCLRE1C variant was associated with V-gene and J-gene trimming of TCR beta chains, and the association was replicated in an independent cohort. HLA typing was unavailable for some donors at each locus, so association tests used only the typed subset.

The library came from the immunoSEQ multiplex PCR assay. For the multiplex PCR, a mixture combining 60 forward primers for TCR Vbeta segments and 13 reverse primers for TCR Jbeta segments was used. The CDR3 region of rearranged TCR beta genes was amplified from genomic DNA with a multiplex PCR assay. The Illumina HiSeq System was used to sequence the amplified TCR beta libraries as 87-base-pair reads. On the authors' methods: A later analysis tallied 75 million to 95 million unique TCR beta chains across the 666 repertoires, and some 10 million of those chains were shared by two or more donors. A nearest-neighbor algorithm error-corrected the raw reads and collapsed the reads into unique sequences, merging closely related sequences to remove PCR and sequencing errors. Alignment of CDR3 sequences to IMGT reference sequences was used to assign V, D and J gene segments. For a sequence to be retained, at least a six-nucleotide match to both a V gene segment and a J gene segment was required. Rearrangements were classified as productive when the CDR3 lacked stop codons and remained in frame with V and J, and all other rearrangements were classified as non-productive. CDR3 was defined according to IMGT convention as the region running from the second conserved V-encoded cysteine to the conserved J-encoded phenylalanine. Sequences without an unambiguous match to a single V gene segment were excluded from the earlier analysis of about 600 of the donors. An earlier analysis of fewer than 750 of the donors classified V segments as functional when productive rearrangements were above 56.7% and as segregating when the standard deviation between donors was above 5%. To diagnose cytomegalovirus status from the catalog of TCR beta chain sequences, a statistical classification framework was built. In a later analysis, TCR nucleotide sequences were compared against IMGT/GENE-DB human TR gene sequences so that V and J genes could be assigned. A later analysis assigned CDR3 sequences and most-parsimonious VDJ recombination scenarios with the TCRdist pipeline. In a later analysis, every TCR beta chain was defined by the combination of its CDR3 amino acid sequence and its V-gene family, and reads without a unique V-gene family were dropped. In a later analysis, around 600 highly shared, low-generation-probability nucleotide sequences were removed to address suspected cross-contamination and a sequencing artifact. For each public chain, a later analysis derived a clonal expansion index from normalized ranks of inferred template counts within each repertoire. In a later analysis, generation probabilities were computed with a VDJ recombination model fitted to out-of-frame rearrangements, and the resulting probabilities were checked against IGoR. In a later analysis, TCR-TCR, TCR-HLA and TCR-CMV co-occurrence was scored with hypergeometric tests, and a repertoire-size bias correction was applied to TCR pairs. To estimate false discovery rates, a later analysis permuted the HLA or CMV assignments 20 times. In a later analysis, co-occurring TCRs were grouped with DBSCAN, and TCRdist sequence similarity was added when clustering was performed within HLA-allele-positive subsets. For co-occurrence clustering, repertoires with fewer than 30,000 or more than 120,000 public chains were excluded, along with five repertoires with anomalous nucleotide sharing. TCRdb provides this immuneACCESS table in a form limited to in-frame rearrangements. Some clones are lacking; in checked studies, under half of them reflect an unresolved V gene, and why the rest are absent is not known. D and trimming were read from the DNA, whereas the V and J calls and clone size are those reported in that table. In all, the sample holds roughly 120,000 clones, and 80% of those were seen once. Together, the top ten hold roughly 2.4% of the sample.

CDR1 is given as MNHEY and CDR2 as SMNVEV, both from the germline V gene (reference sequence). The germline V and J ends show losses of 6 bases and 5 bases respectively, and no gene match explains 4 bases of the junction. From the cysteine up to the phenylalanine, the CDR3 has a length of 14 residues. Here the CDR3 DNA is all that survives: 42 bases in frame from base 1. The cohort comprised more than 550 healthy bone marrow donors. Cohort members were all nominally healthy when sampled, although unrecorded immune exposures were likely present. The donor was CMV seronegative and was included in the group of about 400 seronegative cohort members. A peripheral blood sample was collected from each donor, and TCR beta sequencing was performed on peripheral blood mononuclear cells. Genomic DNA extraction from the blood cell samples was performed with the Qiagen DNeasy Blood Extraction Kit. As regards this clone: Its antigen remains undetermined. It has no much larger one-base neighbor in the sample; base qualities were not kept.

The chain is encoded by TRBV27 joined to TRBJ2-3, and 11 junction bases match TRBD2. The specimen was PBMCs. The TCR sequence derives from a man aged 30 to 39 in good health and CMV-seronegative. The CDR3 region: CASSRLAGKDTQYF. The sequence in DNA is TGTGCCAGCAGCAGACTAGCGGGAAAAGATACGCAGTATTTT.